This T cell receptor (beta chain) stems from a study of blood T cells in healthy people across ages. A J-beta primer mix and a sample-barcoded 5' primer were used in a second PCR of roughly 6 to 11 cycles. TCRdb reprocessed the 5' RACE reads with MiXCR, giving one entry per CDR3 protein. The sample consists of some 1.5 million distinct CDR3 sequences, roughly 27% of them appearing once. With respect to this clonotype: Its antigen remains unidentified.

Study-wide points: Roughly linear age-related decline in beta diversity appeared, significant by age 40.

This CDR3 is 15 amino acids long. CDR1 is SGHVS and CDR2 is FNYEAQ in the germline V gene. The V and J ends lost 1 base and 5 bases respectively, with 15 bases between them. Samples each yielded at least 5.5 micrograms of total RNA. The origin of this receptor is a woman aged 25-40 years in good health. The chain recombines TRBV7-6 with TRBJ2-7; TRBD1 or TRBD2 may be the D gene (6 bases each). Sequenced sample: blood. The CDR3 nucleotides are TGTGCCAGCAGCTTAGGGGGGCGGGATCTTGACGAGCAGTACTTC. Amino acid sequence: CASSLGGRDLDEQYF.